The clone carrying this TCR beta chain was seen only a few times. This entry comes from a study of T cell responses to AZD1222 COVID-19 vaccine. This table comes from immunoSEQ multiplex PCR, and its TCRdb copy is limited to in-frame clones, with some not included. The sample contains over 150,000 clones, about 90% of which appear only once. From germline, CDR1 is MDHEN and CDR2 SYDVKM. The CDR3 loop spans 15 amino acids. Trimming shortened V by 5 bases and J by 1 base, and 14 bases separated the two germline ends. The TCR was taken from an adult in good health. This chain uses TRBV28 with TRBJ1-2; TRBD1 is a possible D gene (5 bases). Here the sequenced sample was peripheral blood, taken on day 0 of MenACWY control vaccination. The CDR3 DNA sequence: TGTGCCAGCAGTACCCAGGGACTAAATAACTATGGCTACACCTTC. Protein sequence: CASSTQGLNNYGYTF.